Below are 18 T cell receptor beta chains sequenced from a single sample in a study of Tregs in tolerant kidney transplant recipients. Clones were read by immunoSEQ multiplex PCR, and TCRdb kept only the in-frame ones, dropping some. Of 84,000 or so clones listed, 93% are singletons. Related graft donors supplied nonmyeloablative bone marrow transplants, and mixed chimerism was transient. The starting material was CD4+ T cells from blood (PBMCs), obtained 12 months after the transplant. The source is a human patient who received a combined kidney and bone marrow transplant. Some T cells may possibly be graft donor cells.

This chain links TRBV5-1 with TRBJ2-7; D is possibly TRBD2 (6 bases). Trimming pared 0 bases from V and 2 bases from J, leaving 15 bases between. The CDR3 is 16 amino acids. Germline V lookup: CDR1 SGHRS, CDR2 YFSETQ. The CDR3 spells CASSLAAGSPAYEQYF. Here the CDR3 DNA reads TGCGCCAGCAGCTTGGCCGCGGGGTCTCCCGCCTACGAGCAGTACTTC.

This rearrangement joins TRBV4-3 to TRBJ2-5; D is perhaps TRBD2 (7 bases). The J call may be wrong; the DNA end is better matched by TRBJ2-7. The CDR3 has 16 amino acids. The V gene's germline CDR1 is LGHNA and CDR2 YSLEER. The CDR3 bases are TGCGCCAGCAGCCAAGATTACTTCGGGGGGCAGTACGAGCAGTACTTC. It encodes CASSQDYFGGQYEQYF.

CDR3 amino acids: CASSPRASGRAYNEQFF. In DNA form, the CDR3 reads TGTGCCAGCAGCCCCAGGGCTAGCGGGAGGGCCTACAATGAGCAGTTCTTC. The rearrangement joins TRBV7-6 to TRBJ2-1; TRBD2 agrees at 12 bases. Trimming cost V 5 bases and J 2 bases; bases outside gene matches: 7. This CDR3 has 17 residues. CDR1 is SGHVS, CDR2 FNYEAQ, per germline. Together with reference TRBV7-6 and TRBJ2-1, the CDR3 gives the full variable domain: GAGVSQSPRYKVTKRGQDVALRCDPISGHVSLYWYRQALGQGPEFLTYFNYEAQQDKSGLPNDRFSAERPEGSISTLTIQRTEQRDSAMYRCASSPRASGRAYNEQFFGPGTRLTVL.

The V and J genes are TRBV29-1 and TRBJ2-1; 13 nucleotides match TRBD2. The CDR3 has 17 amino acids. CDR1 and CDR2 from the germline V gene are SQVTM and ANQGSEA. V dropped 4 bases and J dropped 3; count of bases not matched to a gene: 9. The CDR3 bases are TGCAGCGTTGCTGGTAAGACTAGCGGGAGGCTCTACAATGAGCAGTTCTTC. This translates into CSVAGKTSGRLYNEQFF.

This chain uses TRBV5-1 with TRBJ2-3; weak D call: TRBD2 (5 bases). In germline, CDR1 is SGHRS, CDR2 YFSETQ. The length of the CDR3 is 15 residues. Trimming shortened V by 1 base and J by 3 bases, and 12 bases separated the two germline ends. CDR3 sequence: CASSLIGSGTDTQYF. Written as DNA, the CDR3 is TGCGCCAGCAGCTTGATTGGGTCGGGGACAGATACGCAGTATTTT.

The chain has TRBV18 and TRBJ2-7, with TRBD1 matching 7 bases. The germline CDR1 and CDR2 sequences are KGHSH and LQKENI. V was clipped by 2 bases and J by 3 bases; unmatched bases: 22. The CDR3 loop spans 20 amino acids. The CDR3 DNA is TGTGCCAGCTCACCATACACGGGACAGTCTCTGGGCCCCGTCAGCTACGAGCAGTACTTC. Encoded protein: CASSPYTGQSLGPVSYEQYF.

CDR3 region: CASSSEGAAEAFF. Here the CDR3 DNA reads TGCGCCAGCAGCTCCGAGGGGGCCGCTGAAGCTTTCTTT. The J gene is TRBJ1-1, the V gene TRBV5-1; 7 bases fit TRBD1. The V gene's germline CDR1 is SGHRS and CDR2 YFSETQ. Losses at the gene ends were 3 bases for V and 6 bases for J; bases not matched to a gene: 5. This CDR3 has 13 residues.

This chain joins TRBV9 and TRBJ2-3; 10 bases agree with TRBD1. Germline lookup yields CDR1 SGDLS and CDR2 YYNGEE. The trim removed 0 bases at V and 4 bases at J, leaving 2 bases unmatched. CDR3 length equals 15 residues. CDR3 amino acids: CASSVGQGAADTQYF. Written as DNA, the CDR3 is TGTGCCAGCAGCGTAGGACAGGGGGCGGCAGATACGCAGTATTTT.

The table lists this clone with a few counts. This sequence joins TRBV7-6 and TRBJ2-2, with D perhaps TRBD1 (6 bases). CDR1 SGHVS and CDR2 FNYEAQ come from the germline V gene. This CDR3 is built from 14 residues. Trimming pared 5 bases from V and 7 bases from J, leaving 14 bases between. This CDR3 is CASSITGRRGELFF. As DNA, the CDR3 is TGTGCCAGCAGCATAACAGGGAGACGCGGGGAGCTGTTTTTT.

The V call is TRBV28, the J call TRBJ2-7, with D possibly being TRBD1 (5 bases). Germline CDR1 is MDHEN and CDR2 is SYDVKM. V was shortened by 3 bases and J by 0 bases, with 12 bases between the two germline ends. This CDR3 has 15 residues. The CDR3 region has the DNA TGTGCCAGCAGTTTCGCATACAGGAGCTCCTACGAGCAGTACTTC. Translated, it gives CASSFAYRSSYEQYF.

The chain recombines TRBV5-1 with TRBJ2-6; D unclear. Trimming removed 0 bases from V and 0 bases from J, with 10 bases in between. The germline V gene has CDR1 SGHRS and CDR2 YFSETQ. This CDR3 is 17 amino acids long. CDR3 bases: TGCGCCAGCAGCTTGGAGGCCGCTAGCTCTGGGGCCAACGTCCTGACTTTC. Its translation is CASSLEAASSGANVLTF.

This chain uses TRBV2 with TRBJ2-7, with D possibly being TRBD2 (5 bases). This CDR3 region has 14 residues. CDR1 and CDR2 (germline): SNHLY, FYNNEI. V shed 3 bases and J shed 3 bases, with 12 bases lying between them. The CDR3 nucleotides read TGTGCCAGCAGTGATCTAGCTGCCTTCTACGAGCAGTACTTC. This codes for CASSDLAAFYEQYF.

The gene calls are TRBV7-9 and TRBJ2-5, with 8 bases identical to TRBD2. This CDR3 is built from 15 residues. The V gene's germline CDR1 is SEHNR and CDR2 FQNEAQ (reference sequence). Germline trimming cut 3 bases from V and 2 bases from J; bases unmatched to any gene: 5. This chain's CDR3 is CASSFGTRAQETQYF. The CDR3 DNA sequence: TGTGCCAGCAGCTTCGGGACTAGGGCTCAAGAGACCCAGTACTTC. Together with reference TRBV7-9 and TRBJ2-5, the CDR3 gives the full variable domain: DTGVSQNPRHKITKRGQNVTFRCDPISEHNRLYWYRQTLGQGPEFLTYFQNEAQLEKSRLLSDRFSAERPKGSFSTLEIQRTEQGDSAMYLCASSFGTRAQETQYFGPGTRLLVL.

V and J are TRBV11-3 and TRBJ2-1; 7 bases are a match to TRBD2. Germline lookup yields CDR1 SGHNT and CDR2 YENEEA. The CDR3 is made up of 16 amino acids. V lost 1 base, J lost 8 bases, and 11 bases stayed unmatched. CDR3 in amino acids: CASSLGTSATWDEQFF. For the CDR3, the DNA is TGTGCCAGCAGCTTAGGCACTAGCGCCACTTGGGATGAGCAGTTCTTC.

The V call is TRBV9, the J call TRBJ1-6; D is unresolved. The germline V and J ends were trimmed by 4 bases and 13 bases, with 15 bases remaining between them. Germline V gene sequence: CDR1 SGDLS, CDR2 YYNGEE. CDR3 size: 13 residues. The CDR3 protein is CASSSLRGLPLHF. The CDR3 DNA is TGTGCCAGCAGCTCACTAAGAGGCCTCCCCCTCCACTTT.

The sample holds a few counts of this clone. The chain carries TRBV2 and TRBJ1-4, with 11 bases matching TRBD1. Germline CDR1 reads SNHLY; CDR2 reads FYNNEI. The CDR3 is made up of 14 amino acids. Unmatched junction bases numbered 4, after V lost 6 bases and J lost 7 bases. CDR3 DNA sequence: TGTGCCAGCAGCCGGGACAGGGGGTTTGAAAAACTGTTTTTT. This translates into CASSRDRGFEKLFF.

CDR3 DNA sequence: TGTGCCAGCAGCGTAGACCCCAGGGGAGAAGGAAACACCATATATTTT. It encodes CASSVDPRGEGNTIYF. The chain employs TRBV9 and TRBJ1-3; possibly TRBD1 for D (6 bases). This CDR3 has 16 amino acids. Per the germline V gene, CDR1 is SGDLS and CDR2 is YYNGEE. The V gene lost 0 bases and the J gene lost 4 bases, with 14 bases spanning the gap.

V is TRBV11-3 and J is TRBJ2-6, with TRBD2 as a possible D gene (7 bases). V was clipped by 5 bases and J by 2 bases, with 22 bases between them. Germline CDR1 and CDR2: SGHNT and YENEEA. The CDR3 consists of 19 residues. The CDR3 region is CASSPGGRERRTGANVLTF. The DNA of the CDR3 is TGTGCCAGCAGCCCCGGGGGGCGGGAGAGGCGTACTGGGGCCAACGTCCTGACTTTC. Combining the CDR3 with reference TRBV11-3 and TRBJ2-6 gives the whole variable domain EAGVVQSPRYKIIEKKQPVAFWCNPISGHNTLYWYLQNLGQGPELLIRYENEEAVDDSQLPKDRFSAERLKGVDSTLKIQPAELGDSAVYLCASSPGGRERRTGANVLTFGAGSRLTVL.